The following is a TCR beta chain sequence with its context. Its antigen is not known. The sample is drawn from a study of blood T cells in healthy people across ages. Study conclusions and caveats: Possibly, changes in expanded clonotypes were confounded because donor CMV status was unknown.

Next came a second PCR, run for about 7 to 12 cycles, which used a sample-barcoded 5' primer along with a J-beta primer mix. TCRdb processed the 5' RACE reads anew with MiXCR; each CDR3 protein has one entry. The data show about 800,000 distinct CDR3 sequences, 25% seen once. Losses at the gene ends were 5 bases for V and 5 bases for J; bases not matched to a gene: 8. Germline V gene sequence: CDR1 MNHEY, CDR2 SMNVEV (reference sequence). CDR3 length: 15 amino acids. Isolation recovered at least 6.5 million PBMCs from every sample. These data also formed part of another study, on T cells of mothers and their children. That work contributes: Donors comprised a few healthy Caucasian mothers plus their six children.

Material for sequencing was blood. The receptor was derived from a boy between 10 and 17 years old in good health. The chain carries TRBV27 and TRBJ2-3, with 9 nucleotides matching TRBD1. CDR3 region: CASSPGRTGVDTQYF. CDR3 nucleotide sequence: TGTGCCAGCAGTCCGGGCCGGACAGGGGTAGATACGCAGTATTTT.